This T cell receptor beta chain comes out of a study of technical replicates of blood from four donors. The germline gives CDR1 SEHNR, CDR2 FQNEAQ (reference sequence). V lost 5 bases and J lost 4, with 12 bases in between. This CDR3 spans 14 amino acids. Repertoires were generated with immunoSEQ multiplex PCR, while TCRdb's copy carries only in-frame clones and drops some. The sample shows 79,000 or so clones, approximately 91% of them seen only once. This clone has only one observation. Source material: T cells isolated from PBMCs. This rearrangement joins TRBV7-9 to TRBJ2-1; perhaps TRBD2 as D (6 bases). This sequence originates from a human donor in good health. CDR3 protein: CASSDGLKYNEQFF. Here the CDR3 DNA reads TGTGCCAGCAGCGATGGACTAAAGTACAATGAGCAGTTCTTC.